This T cell receptor beta chain came from a study of blood T cells in healthy people across ages. Overall study: About one barcoded beta molecule was captured per two T cells (by template switching).

This CDR3 spans 11 amino acids. Germline CDR1 reads DFQATT; CDR2 reads SNEGSKA (reference sequence). V was clipped by 3 bases and J by 3 bases, with 3 bases between them. With a J-beta primer mix and a sample-barcoded 5' primer, a second PCR ran roughly 6 to 12 cycles. TCRdb used MiXCR to reprocess the 5' RACE reads, holding one entry per CDR3 protein. The sample records hundreds of thousands of distinct CDR3 sequences, around 52% being singletons. This clonotype was observed at least ten times. This sequence joins TRBV20-1 and TRBJ2-1; D call uncertain. The sequence derives from a woman over 75 in good health. The sequenced sample was blood. The CDR3: CSARDYNEQFF. The CDR3 nucleotides are TGCAGTGCTAGGGACTACAATGAGCAGTTCTTC.